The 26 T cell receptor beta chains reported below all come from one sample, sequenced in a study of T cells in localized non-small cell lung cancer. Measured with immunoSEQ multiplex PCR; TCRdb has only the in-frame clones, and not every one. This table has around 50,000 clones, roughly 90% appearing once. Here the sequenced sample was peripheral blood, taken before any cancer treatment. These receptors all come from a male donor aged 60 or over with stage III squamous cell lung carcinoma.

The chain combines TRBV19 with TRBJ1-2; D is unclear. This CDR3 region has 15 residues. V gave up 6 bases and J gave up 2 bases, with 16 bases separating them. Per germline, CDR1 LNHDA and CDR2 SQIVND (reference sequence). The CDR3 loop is CASRTGRGINYGYTF. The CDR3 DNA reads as TGTGCCAGTAGAACCGGACGAGGGATAAACTATGGCTACACCTTC.

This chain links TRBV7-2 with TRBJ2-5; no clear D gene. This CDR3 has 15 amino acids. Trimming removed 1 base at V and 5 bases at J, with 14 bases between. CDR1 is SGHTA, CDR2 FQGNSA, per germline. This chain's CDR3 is CASSLVKAPLETQYF. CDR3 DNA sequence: TGTGCCAGCAGCTTAGTAAAGGCACCTCTCGAGACCCAGTACTTC.

The CDR3 region has the DNA TGTGCCAGCAGTTTTCAATTCCTTGAAGCTTTCTTT. Translated, it gives CASSFQFLEAFF. The V call is TRBV28, the J call TRBJ1-1; no definite D call. This CDR3 has 12 amino acids. Between the trimmed V and J ends, which lost 3 bases and 7 bases, there was a span of 9 bases. The V gene's germline CDR1 is MDHEN and CDR2 SYDVKM.

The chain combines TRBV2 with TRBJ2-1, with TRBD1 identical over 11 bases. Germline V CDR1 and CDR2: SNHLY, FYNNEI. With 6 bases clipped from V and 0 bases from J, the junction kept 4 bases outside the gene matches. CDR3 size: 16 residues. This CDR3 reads CASRGTGGPSYNEQFF. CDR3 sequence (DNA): TGTGCCAGCAGGGGGACAGGGGGACCCTCCTACAATGAGCAGTTCTTC.

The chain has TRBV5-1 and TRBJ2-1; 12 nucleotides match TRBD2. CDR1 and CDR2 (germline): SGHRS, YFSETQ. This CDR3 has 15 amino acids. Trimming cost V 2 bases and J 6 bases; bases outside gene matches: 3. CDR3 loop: CASSFGLAGSNEQFF. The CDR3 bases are TGCGCCAGCAGCTTCGGACTAGCGGGATCCAATGAGCAGTTCTTC.

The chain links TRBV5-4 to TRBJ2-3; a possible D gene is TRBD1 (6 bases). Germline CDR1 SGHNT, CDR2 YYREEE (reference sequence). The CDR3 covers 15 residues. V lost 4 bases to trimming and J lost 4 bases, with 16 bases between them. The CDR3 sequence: CASSPLWGRADTQYF. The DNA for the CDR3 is TGTGCCAGCAGCCCCCTTTGGGGGCGCGCAGATACGCAGTATTTT.

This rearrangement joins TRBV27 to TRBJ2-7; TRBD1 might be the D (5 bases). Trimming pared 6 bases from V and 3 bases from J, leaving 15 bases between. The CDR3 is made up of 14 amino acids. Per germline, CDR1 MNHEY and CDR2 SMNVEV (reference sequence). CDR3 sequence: CASRAGPGRYEQYF. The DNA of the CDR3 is TGTGCCAGCAGGGCAGGGCCAGGGCGCTACGAGCAGTACTTC.

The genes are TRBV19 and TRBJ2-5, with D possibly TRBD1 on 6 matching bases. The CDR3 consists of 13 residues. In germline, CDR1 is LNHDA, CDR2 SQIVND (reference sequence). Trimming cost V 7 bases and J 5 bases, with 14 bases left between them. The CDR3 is CASKQGVGETQYF. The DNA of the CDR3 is TGTGCCAGTAAACAGGGCGTAGGGGAGACCCAGTACTTC. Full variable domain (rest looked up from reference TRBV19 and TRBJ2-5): DGGITQSPKYLFRKEGQNVTLSCEQNLNHDAMYWYRQDPGQGLRLIYYSQIVNDFQKGDIAEGYSVSREKKESFPLTVTSAQKNPTAFYLCASKQGVGETQYFGPGTRLLVL.

The CDR3, as DNA: TGTGCCAGCACTTCTAGGCTAGCGGGTTCAGAGACCCAGTACTTC. Protein product: CASTSRLAGSETQYF. V usage is TRBV6-1 and J usage is TRBJ2-5; 8 bases map to TRBD2. V lost 7 bases, J lost 4 bases, and 11 bases stayed unmatched. From germline, CDR1 is MNHNS and CDR2 SASEGT. This CDR3 spans 15 amino acids.

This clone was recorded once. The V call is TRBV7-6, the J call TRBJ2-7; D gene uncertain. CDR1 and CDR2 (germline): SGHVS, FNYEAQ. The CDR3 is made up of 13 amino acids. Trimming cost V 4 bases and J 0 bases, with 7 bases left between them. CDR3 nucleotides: TGTGCCAGCAGCTACAGAAGCTCCTACGAGCAGTACTTC. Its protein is CASSYRSSYEQYF.

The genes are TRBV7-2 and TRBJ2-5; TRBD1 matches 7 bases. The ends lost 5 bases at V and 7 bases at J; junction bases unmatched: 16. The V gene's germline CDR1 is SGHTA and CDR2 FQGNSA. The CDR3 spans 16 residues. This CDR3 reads CASSLRQGRVAGTQYF. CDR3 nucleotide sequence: TGTGCCAGCAGCCTGCGACAGGGCCGAGTCGCCGGGACCCAGTACTTC.

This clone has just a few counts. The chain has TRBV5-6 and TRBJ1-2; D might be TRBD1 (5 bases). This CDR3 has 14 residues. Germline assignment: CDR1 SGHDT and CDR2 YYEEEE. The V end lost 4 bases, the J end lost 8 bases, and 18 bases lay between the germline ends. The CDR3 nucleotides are TGTGCCAGCAGCCCTCCCCCGGGGGAGGAAGGCTACACCTTC. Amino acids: CASSPPPGEEGYTF.

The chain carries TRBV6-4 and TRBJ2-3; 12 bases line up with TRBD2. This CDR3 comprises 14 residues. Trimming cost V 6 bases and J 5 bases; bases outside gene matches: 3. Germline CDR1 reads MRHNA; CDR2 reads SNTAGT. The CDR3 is CASSRGLAGDTQYF. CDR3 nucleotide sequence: TGTGCCAGCAGCCGGGGACTAGCGGGAGATACGCAGTATTTT.

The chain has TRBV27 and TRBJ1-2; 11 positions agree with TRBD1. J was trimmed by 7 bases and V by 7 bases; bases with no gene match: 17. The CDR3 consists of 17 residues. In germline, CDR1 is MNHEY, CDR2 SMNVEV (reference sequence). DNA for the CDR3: TGTGCCAGCACCAGCTTGACCGGGACAGGGGGATTTAGTGGCTACACCTTC. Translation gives CASTSLTGTGGFSGYTF.

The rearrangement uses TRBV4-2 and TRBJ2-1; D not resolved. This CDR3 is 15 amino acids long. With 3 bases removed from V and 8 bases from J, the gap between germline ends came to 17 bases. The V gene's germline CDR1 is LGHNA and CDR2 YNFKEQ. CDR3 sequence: CASSQQRGIVDEQFF. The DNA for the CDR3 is TGTGCCAGCAGCCAGCAGCGCGGTATCGTAGATGAGCAGTTCTTC.

As DNA, the CDR3 is TGCGCCAGCAGCTTAGGGAGCTCCTATAATTCACCCCTCCACTTT. Its translation: CASSLGSSYNSPLHF. The chain recombines TRBV5-1 with TRBJ1-6; no clear D. CDR1 and CDR2 (germline): SGHRS, YFSETQ. This CDR3 has 15 residues. V lost 2 bases and J lost 0, with 6 bases in between.

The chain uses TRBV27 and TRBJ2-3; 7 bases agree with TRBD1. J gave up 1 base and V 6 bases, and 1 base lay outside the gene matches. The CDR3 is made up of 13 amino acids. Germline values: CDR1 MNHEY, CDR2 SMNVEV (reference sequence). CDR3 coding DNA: TGTGCCAGCAGGGGGACAGGCACAGATACGCAGTATTTT. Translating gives CASRGTGTDTQYF.

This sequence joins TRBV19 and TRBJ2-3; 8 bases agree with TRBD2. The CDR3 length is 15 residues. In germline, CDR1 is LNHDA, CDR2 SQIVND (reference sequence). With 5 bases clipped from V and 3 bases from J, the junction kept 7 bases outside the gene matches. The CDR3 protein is CASSDVAGTTDTQYF. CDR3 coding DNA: TGTGCCAGTAGTGATGTAGCGGGGACGACAGATACGCAGTATTTT. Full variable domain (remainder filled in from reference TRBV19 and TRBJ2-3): DGGITQSPKYLFRKEGQNVTLSCEQNLNHDAMYWYRQDPGQGLRLIYYSQIVNDFQKGDIAEGYSVSREKKESFPLTVTSAQKNPTAFYLCASSDVAGTTDTQYFGPGTRLTVL.

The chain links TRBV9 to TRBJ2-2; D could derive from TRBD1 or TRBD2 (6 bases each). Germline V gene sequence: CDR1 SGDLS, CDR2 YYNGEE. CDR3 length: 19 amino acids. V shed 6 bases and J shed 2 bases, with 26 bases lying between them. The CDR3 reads CASTRTILGGSVNTGELFF. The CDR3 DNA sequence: TGTGCCAGCACCCGTACGATATTAGGGGGGTCAGTTAACACCGGGGAGCTGTTTTTT.

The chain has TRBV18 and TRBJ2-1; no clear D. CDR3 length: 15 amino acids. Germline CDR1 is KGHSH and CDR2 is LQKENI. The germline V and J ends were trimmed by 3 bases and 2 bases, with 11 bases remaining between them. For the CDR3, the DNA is TGTGCCAGCTCACCTTGGACCCGCGCCTACAATGAGCAGTTCTTC. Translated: CASSPWTRAYNEQFF.

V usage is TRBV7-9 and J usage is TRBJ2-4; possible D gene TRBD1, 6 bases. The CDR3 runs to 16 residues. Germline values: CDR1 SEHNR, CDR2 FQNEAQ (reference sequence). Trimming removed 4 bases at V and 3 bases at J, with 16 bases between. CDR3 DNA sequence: TGTGCCAGCAGCTCTGCTCTCAGGGGAGACAAAAACATTCAGTACTTC. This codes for CASSSALRGDKNIQYF.

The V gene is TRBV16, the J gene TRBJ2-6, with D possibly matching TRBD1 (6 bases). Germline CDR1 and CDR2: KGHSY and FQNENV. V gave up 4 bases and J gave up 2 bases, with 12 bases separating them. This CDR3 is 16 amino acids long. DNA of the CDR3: TGTGCCAGCAGCCGGGGGCAGGGGCCTGGGGCCAACGTCCTGACTTTC. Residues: CASSRGQGPGANVLTF.

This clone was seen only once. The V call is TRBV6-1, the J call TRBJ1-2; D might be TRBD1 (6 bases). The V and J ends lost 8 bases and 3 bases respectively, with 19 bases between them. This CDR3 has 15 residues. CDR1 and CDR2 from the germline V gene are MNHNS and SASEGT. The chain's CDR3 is CASQPNWGGDYGYTF. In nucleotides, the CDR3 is TGTGCCAGCCAACCCAATTGGGGGGGCGACTATGGCTACACCTTC.

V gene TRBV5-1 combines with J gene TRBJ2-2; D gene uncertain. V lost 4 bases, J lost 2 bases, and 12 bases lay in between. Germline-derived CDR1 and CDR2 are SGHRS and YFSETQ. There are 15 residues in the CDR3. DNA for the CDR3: TGCGCCAGCAGCATCGGACCGGTAAACACCGGGGAGCTGTTTTTT. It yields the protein CASSIGPVNTGELFF.

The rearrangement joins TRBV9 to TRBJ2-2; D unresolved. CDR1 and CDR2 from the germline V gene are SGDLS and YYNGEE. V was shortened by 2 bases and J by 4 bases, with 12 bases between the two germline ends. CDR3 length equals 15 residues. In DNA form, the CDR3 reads TGTGCCAGCAGCGTTAAATCGGAGTTCACCGGGGAGCTGTTTTTT. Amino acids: CASSVKSEFTGELFF.

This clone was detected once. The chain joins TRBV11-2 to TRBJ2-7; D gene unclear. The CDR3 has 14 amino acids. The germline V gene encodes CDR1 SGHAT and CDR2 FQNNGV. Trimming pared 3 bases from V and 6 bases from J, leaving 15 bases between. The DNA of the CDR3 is TGTGCCAGCAGCTTGGACCCTACCGGTTCCGAGCAGTACTTC. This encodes CASSLDPTGSEQYF.